This T cell receptor beta chain was sequenced in a study of blood T cell repertoires in COVID-19. CDR1 is MDHEN, CDR2 SYDVKM, per germline. The CDR3 sequence is 15 residues long. With V trimmed by 2 bases and J by 6 bases, 7 bases remained unmatched. In the original processing: By means of reference gene primer amplification, nucleated cell counts were estimated. Data came from immunoSEQ multiplex PCR; TCRdb stores just in-frame clones and leaves some out. For V, J and clone size, that table is used; D and trimming come from the DNA. The sample lists roughly 200,000 clones; approximately 78% were seen once.

This sequence joins TRBV28 and TRBJ2-1, with 7 nucleotides matching TRBD2. The sequencing input was peripheral blood. The source is a woman at least 80 years old with COVID-19, enrolled during active disease. Here the CDR3 DNA reads TGTGCCAGCAGTTTAGGGGGACTAACGAGCAATGAGCAGTTCTTC. It encodes CASSLGGLTSNEQFF. Drawing the rest from reference TRBV28 and TRBJ2-1, the complete variable domain is DVKVTQSSRYLVKRTGEKVFLECVQDMDHENMFWYRQDPGLGLRLIYFSYDVKMKEKGDIPEGYSVSREKKERFSLILESASTNQTSMYLCASSLGGLTSNEQFFGPGTRLTVL.